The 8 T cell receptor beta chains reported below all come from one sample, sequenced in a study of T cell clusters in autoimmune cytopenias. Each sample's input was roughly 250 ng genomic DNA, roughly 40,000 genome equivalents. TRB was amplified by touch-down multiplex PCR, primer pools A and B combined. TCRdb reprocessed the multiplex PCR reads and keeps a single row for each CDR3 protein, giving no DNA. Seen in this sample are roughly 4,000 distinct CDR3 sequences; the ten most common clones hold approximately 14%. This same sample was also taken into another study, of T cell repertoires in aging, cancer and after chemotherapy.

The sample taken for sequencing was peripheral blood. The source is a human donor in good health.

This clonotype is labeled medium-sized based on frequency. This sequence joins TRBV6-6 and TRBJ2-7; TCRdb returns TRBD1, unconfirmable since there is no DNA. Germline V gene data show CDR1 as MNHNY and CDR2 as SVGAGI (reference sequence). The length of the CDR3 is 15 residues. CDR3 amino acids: CASSIDRDSSYEQYF.

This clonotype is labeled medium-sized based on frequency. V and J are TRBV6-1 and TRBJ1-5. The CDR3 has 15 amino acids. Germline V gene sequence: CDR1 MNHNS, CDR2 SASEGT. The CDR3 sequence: CASGATLGSNQPQHF.

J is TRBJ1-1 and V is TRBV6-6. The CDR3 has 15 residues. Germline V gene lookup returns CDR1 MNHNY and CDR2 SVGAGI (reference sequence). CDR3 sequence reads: CASSYSSGGGTEAFF.

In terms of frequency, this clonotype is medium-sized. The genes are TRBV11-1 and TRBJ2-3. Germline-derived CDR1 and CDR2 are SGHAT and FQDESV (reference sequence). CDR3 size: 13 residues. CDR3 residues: CASSLTRADTQYF.

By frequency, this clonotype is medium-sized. CDR3 sequence reads: CASSYGGANYGYTF. The chain couples TRBV6-2 or TRBV6-3 to TRBJ1-2; the D call from TCRdb, TRBD1, cannot be confirmed without DNA. Germline V gene sequence: CDR1 MNHEY, CDR2 SVGEGT. The CDR3 sequence is 14 residues long.

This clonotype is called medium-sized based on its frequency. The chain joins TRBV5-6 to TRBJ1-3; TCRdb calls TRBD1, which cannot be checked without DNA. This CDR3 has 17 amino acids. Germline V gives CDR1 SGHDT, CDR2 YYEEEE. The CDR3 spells CASSLLQRRSSGNTIYF.

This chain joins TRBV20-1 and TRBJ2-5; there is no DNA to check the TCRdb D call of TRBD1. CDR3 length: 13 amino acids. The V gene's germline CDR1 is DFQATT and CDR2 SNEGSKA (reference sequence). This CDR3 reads CSAPPGQGETQYF.

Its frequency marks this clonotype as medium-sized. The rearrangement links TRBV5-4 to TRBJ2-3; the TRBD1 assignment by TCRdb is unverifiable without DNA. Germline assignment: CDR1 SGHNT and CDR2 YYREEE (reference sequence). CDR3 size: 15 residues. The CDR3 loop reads CASSLIDRDTDTQYF.